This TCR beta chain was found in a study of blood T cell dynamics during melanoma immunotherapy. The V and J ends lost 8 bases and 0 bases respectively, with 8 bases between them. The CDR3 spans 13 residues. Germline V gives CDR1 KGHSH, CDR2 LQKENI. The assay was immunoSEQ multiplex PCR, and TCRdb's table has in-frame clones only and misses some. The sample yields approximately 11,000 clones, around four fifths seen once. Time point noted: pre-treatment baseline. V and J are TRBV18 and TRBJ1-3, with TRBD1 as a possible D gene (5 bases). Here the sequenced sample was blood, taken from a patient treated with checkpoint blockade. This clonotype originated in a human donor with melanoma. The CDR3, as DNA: TGTGCCAGCCGGGGCTACTCTGGAAACACCATATATTTT. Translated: CASRGYSGNTIYF.